This TCR beta chain was captured in a study of T cell repertoires in cytomegalovirus infection. On the study more broadly: Carrying CMV and the relevant HLA type showed in public TCR beta signatures. Overall study results and limits: HLA-C-restricted TCR beta clonotypes specific for CMV led the ex vivo response. Carriers of CMV plus the relevant HLA were identified by cumulative public TCR beta family frequency.

TCRdb used MiXCR to reprocess the reads, holding one entry per CDR3 protein. The sample has 100,000 to 150,000 distinct CDR3 sequences; roughly 9% are singletons. This CDR3 is built from 17 residues. The germline V gene has CDR1 MRHNA and CDR2 SNTAGT. V lost 2 bases and J lost 6, with 20 bases in between. There are many counts of this clonotype. Its antigen is currently unknown. The sequence was collected from a human donor in good health (CMV status not recorded). Some clones in this sample may be carry-over from other donors' samples. This chain joins TRBV6-4 and TRBJ2-1, with D maybe TRBD2 (5 bases). The sequenced sample was PBMCs. As DNA, the CDR3 is TGTGCCAGCAGTGACCCCGTCCGGGGAGAGGGTTCCAATGAGCAGTTCTTC. Protein sequence: CASSDPVRGEGSNEQFF.